The clone carrying this T cell receptor (beta chain) was detected only a few times. This entry belongs to a study of blood T cells in healthy people across ages. Next came a second PCR, run for roughly 7 to 12 cycles, which used a sample-barcoded 5' primer along with a J-beta primer mix. Each CDR3 protein gets one entry after TCRdb re-called the 5' RACE reads with MiXCR. The repertoire holds over 950,000 distinct CDR3 sequences, more than 30% seen once, with about an eighth in the top ten. Sequenced material: blood. The sequence came from a man aged 18 to 35 in good health.

The CDR3 DNA reads as TGTGCCAGCAGCTTAACTTACGGGGCCCAAGAGACCCAGTACTTC. This gives the protein CASSLTYGAQETQYF. The chain is built from TRBV7-3 and TRBJ2-5; the D call may be TRBD1 or TRBD2 (5 bases each). This CDR3 contains 15 residues. Trimming cost V 0 bases and J 1 base, with 9 bases left between them. Germline V gives CDR1 SGHTA, CDR2 FQGTGA.